The TCR beta chain under discussion was sequenced for a study of tumor and adjacent non-tumor tissue in lung cancer. This sample's RNA came from whole unsorted tissue. More than 3 cm separated this lung sample from the edge of the tumor. Per the germline V gene, CDR1 is WNHNN and CDR2 is SYGVQD (reference sequence). The CDR3 is made up of 18 amino acids. As concerns this clonotype: Sequence at one end of the junction differs from germline and may be a read error.

The library came from three nested PCR rounds adapted from ARM-PCR protocols. TCRdb re-called the multiplex PCR reads with MiXCR, one entry per CDR3 protein. Altogether 40,000 or so distinct CDR3 sequences are present, more than 50% being singletons, with the ten largest covering roughly 44%. The TCR originated in a man in his fifties with non-small cell lung cancer. The sequenced material came from distant non-tumor lung tissue. The chain joins TRBV10-1 to TRBJ2-2; 9 bases fit TRBD1. CDR3 nucleotides: TGCGCCAGCAGTGAATACTACGACAGGGGGGAGGGGGCCGGGGAACTGTTTTTT. Translation gives CASSEYYDRGEGAGELFF.